The text below deals with one TCR beta chain. Other DNA sequences of this sample code for an identical CDR3. Authors' analysis steps: Nucleated cell number was recorded as an estimate derived from reference gene primer amplification. The data were produced by immunoSEQ multiplex PCR, yet TCRdb's version contains in-frame clones alone and is incomplete. V and J calls and clone size are those listed in that table; D and trimming were worked out from the DNA. Of fewer than 400,000 clones listed, roughly 91% are singletons. This entry comes from a study of blood T cell repertoires in COVID-19. Study-level background: Sources were T cells, B-cell-depleted T cells, or PBMCs; the material itself was cDNA or gDNA.

From germline, CDR1 is SGHNT and CDR2 YYREEE (reference sequence). Unmatched junction bases numbered 2, after V lost 0 bases and J lost 4 bases. The length of the CDR3 is 14 residues. This receptor was taken from a woman aged 25 to 39 with COVID-19, enrolled during active disease. The sample was peripheral blood. The chain is built from TRBV5-4 and TRBJ2-7; 9 bases line up with TRBD1. CDR3 nucleotides: TGTGCCAGCAGCTTGGGACAGGGGGTTTACGAGCAGTACTTC. It specifies CASSLGQGVYEQYF.